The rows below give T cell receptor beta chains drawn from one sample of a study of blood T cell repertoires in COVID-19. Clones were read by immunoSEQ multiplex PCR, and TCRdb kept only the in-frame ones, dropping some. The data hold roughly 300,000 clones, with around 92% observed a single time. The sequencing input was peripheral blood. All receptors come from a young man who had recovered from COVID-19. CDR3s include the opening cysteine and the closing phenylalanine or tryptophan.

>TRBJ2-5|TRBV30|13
CAWNKVWGETQYF
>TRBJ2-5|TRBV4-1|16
CASSQALAGGQETQYF
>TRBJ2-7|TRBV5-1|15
CASSFDIGSPYEQYF
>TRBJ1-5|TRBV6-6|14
CASGLTTSNQPQHF
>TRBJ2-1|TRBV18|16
CASSPRGTSGYNEQFF
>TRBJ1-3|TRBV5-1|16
CASSPDRPNSGNTIYF
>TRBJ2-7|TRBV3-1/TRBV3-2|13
CASRRQGANEQYF
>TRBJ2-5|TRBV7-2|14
CASSLAGYQETQYF
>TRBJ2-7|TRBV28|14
CASTQVDRVFEQYF
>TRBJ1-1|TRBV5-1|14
CASSSGTQNTEAFF
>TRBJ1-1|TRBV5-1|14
CASSRGGIGGEAFF
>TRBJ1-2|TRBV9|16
CASSVAGTGSGYGYTF
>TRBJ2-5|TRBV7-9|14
CASSLQTAQETQYF
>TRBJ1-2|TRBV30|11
CAWNRDRGYTF
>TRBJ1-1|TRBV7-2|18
CASSLARGGPRVNTEAFF
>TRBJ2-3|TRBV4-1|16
CASSPSGGSPTDTQYF
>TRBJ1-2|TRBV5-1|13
CASSLGQGNGYTF
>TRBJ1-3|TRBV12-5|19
CASGFPSGDAIPSGNTIYF
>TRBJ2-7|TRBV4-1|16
CASSPWSTGAQYEQYF
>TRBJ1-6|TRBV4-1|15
CASSLQNTHNSPLHF
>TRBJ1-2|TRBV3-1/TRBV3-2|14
CASSQATGEQGYTF